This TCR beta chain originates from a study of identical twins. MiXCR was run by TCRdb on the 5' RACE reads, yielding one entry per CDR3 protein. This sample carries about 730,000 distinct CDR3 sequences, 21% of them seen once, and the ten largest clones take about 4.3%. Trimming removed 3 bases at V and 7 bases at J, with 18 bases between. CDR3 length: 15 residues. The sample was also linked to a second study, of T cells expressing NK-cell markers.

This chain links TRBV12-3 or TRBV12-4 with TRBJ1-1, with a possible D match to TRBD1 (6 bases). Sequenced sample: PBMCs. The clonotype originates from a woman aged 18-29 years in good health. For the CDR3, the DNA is TGTGCCAGCAGTTTCGTTCGGGGGGGCTCGGATGAAGCTTTCTTT. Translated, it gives CASSFVRGGSDEAFF.